Following are 15 T cell receptor beta chains from one sample sequenced in a study of blood T cell repertoires in COVID-19. The table came from immunoSEQ multiplex PCR; TCRdb's copy has only in-frame clones and leaves some out. Of approximately 350,000 clones in the sample, 88% are singletons; the top ten hold about 7%. Sample: peripheral blood. The receptors come from a woman in her seventies with COVID-19, enrolled during active disease.

The V gene is TRBV5-1, the J gene TRBJ2-6; D unresolved. The V gene lost 3 bases and the J gene lost 0 bases, with 4 bases spanning the gap. CDR3 size: 14 residues. Germline values: CDR1 SGHRS, CDR2 YFSETQ. The CDR3 DNA reads as TGCGCCAGCAGCTCCAGCTCTGGGGCCAACGTCCTGACTTTC. Amino acid sequence: CASSSSSGANVLTF.

This chain links TRBV2 with TRBJ1-6, with unresolved D. The CDR3 covers 12 residues. V dropped 4 bases and J dropped 7 bases, with 5 bases sitting between them. Germline assignment: CDR1 SNHLY and CDR2 FYNNEI. This chain's CDR3 is CASSVGNSPLHF. Here the CDR3 DNA reads TGTGCCAGCAGTGTCGGGAATTCACCCCTCCACTTT.

This chain links TRBV12-5 with TRBJ2-5; TRBD2 might be the D (5 bases). V dropped 5 bases and J dropped 5 bases, with 6 bases sitting between them. The germline CDR1 and CDR2 sequences are LGHNT and FRNRAP. The CDR3 runs to 11 residues. CDR3 sequence (DNA): TGTGCTAGTGGTACGGGGGAGACCCAGTACTTC. It specifies CASGTGETQYF.

The rearrangement joins TRBV5-1 to TRBJ1-2; perhaps TRBD1 as D (6 bases). Germline CDR1 SGHRS, CDR2 YFSETQ. CDR3 length: 13 amino acids. V lost 0 bases, J lost 6 bases, and 9 bases lay in between. The CDR3 coding sequence is TGCGCCAGCAGCTTGGAAGGGGGAGATGGCTACACCTTC. Amino acid sequence: CASSLEGGDGYTF.

The chain has TRBV5-1 and TRBJ2-7; TRBD2 might be the D (6 bases). V gave up 5 bases and J gave up 5 bases, with 14 bases separating them. The CDR3 is 13 amino acids. Per the germline V gene, CDR1 is SGHRS and CDR2 is YFSETQ. CDR3 loop: CASSEAGYHEQYF. CDR3 nucleotide sequence: TGCGCCAGCAGTGAGGCGGGGTACCACGAGCAGTACTTC.

In its sample, this clone was seen once. The chain is built from TRBV11-2 and TRBJ1-6; D not certain. The germline gives CDR1 SGHAT, CDR2 FQNNGV. The CDR3 is 12 residues long. The germline V and J ends were trimmed by 0 bases and 16 bases, with 10 bases remaining between them. CDR3 sequence (DNA): TGTGCCAGCAGCTTAGATCGGGTCCTTCTCCACTTT. Translated, it gives CASSLDRVLLHF.

V gene TRBV30 combines with J gene TRBJ2-2, with 9 bases that match TRBD2. The trim removed 1 base at V and 3 bases at J, leaving 3 bases unmatched. This CDR3 has 15 amino acids. CDR1 and CDR2 from the germline V gene are GTSNPN and SVGIG (reference sequence). CDR3 sequence reads: CAWSGSGGYTGELFF. DNA for the CDR3: TGTGCCTGGAGTGGAAGCGGGGGGTACACCGGGGAGCTGTTTTTT.

Of note for this clone: The same CDR3 arises from other DNA sequences in this sample as well. The CDR3 DNA is TGTGCCACCAGTGATCCCGGGACCTACGAGCAGTACTTC. Translation: CATSDPGTYEQYF. The gene calls are TRBV24-1 and TRBJ2-7; tentative D call: TRBD2 (5 bases). Deletions cut 3 bases from V and 2 bases from J, with 7 bases between. The CDR3 loop spans 13 amino acids. Per germline, CDR1 KGHDR and CDR2 SFDVKD.

This clone was counted once. CDR3 region: CASSEQGDSPLHF. For the CDR3, the DNA is TGTGCCAGCAGCGAACAGGGTGACTCACCCCTCCACTTT. The gene calls are TRBV14 and TRBJ1-6, with D maybe TRBD1 (6 bases). The CDR3 is 13 amino acids. Germline CDR1 and CDR2: SGHDN and FVKESK. V was clipped by 5 bases and J by 10 bases, with 12 bases between them.

This chain joins TRBV6-5 and TRBJ1-2; 7 positions agree with TRBD1. V was clipped by 0 bases and J by 4 bases; unmatched bases: 8. Germline values: CDR1 MNHEY, CDR2 SVGAGI. The CDR3 extends over 16 amino acids. CDR3 bases: TGTGCCAGCAGTTACTCCCCGACAGGGAACGGCTATGGCTACACCTTC. Its translation: CASSYSPTGNGYGYTF.

Written as DNA, the CDR3 is TGTGCCATCACGGGACAGGGCGGCACTGAAGCTTTCTTT. Amino acid sequence: CAITGQGGTEAFF. This chain uses TRBV10-3 with TRBJ1-1, with TRBD1 matching 9 bases. The CDR3 has 13 amino acids. Trimming took 7 bases from V and 4 from J; bases not matched to a gene: 4. Germline loops: CDR1 ENHRY, CDR2 SYGVKD.

The rearrangement links TRBV6-5 to TRBJ1-2; tentatively, D is TRBD1 (5 bases). V lost 8 bases and J lost 8, with 21 bases in between. Looked up from germline, CDR1 is MNHEY and CDR2 is SVGAGI. The CDR3 loop spans 14 amino acids. The CDR3 DNA reads TGTGCCAGCCGCTCGAACGGAGGGGCTCAAGGCTACACCTTC. This gives the protein CASRSNGGAQGYTF.

This chain joins TRBV4-2 and TRBJ2-1, with TRBD2 identical over 11 bases. The V gene's germline CDR1 is LGHNA and CDR2 YNFKEQ. The CDR3 covers 14 residues. Unmatched junction bases numbered 5, after V lost 6 bases and J lost 7 bases. CDR3 amino acids: CASSIAGGPNEQFF. CDR3 in DNA: TGTGCCAGCAGTATAGCGGGGGGGCCAAATGAGCAGTTCTTC.

V gene TRBV29-1 combines with J gene TRBJ1-2, with a tentative D call TRBD1 (6 bases). V lost 6 bases, J lost 0 bases, and 14 bases lay in between. This CDR3 region has 14 residues. The germline gives CDR1 SQVTM, CDR2 ANQGSEA. The CDR3 DNA is TGCAGCGTAGATGAACAGGGAGCTAACTATGGCTACACCTTC. Translation gives CSVDEQGANYGYTF.

The rearrangement links TRBV6-6 to TRBJ2-7; 9 nucleotides match TRBD1. Germline assignment: CDR1 MNHNY and CDR2 SVGAGI (reference sequence). The CDR3 length is 14 residues. V lost 4 bases and J lost 6; bases outside the gene matches: 7. Here the CDR3 DNA reads TGTGCCAGCAGTTTTACAGGGGGCAGGGGCGAGCAGTACTTC. Its translation: CASSFTGGRGEQYF.